The TCR beta chain under discussion was sequenced for a study of beta chain features in type 1 diabetes. Study summary: Examination spanned some 100 million sorted cells from all samples. Study findings and constraints: Diminished insertions and augmented deletions at VDJ junctions characterized type 1 diabetes patients. Overrepresentation of cells with high TCR expression could result from cDNA sequencing.

The V gene lost 3 bases and the J gene lost 9 bases, with 9 bases spanning the gap. Germline CDR1 is SGHTA and CDR2 is FQGTGA. The CDR3 loop spans 12 amino acids. Since all of the isolated RNA was reverse transcribed, expressed TCRB transcripts were what got sequenced. Some clones are missing from TCRdb's copy, which holds only in-frame ones; the method was immunoSEQ multiplex PCR. This sample has 110,000 to 150,000 clones, with less than 9% found just once. Sorting that relied on CD45RO/CCR7/CD25/CD127/CD95/CD27 yielded CD4+ naive, central memory, regulatory and stem cell-like memory cells. As concerns this clone: Its matching antigen is unknown.

The sample consisted of central memory CD4+ T cells from blood. The TCR sequence derives from a woman in her twenties or thirties in good health. This chain uses TRBV7-3 with TRBJ2-1; D not resolved. In DNA form, the CDR3 reads TGTGCCAGCAGCTTTCTGAGAGGTGAGCAGTTCTTC. It is translated as CASSFLRGEQFF.